This entry lists 12 T cell receptor beta chains sequenced from one sample in a study of identical twins listed by TCRdb under 2016. The library was made by 5' RACE. Data came from an Illumina HiSeq 2000. Starting from the raw public reads, TCRdb applied fastp trimming at Q25, assembled clones with MiXCR and retained in-frame beta chains. Under each unique CDR3 protein, matching rows form one entry showing the most common genes and DNA. The sample contains hundreds of thousands of distinct CDR3 sequences, about a fifth of them found a single time. The ten largest clones capture 0.48% of the sample. This same sample was also part of a study on yellow fever vaccine responses in identical twins.

The sequenced material came from CD4+ T cells sorted from blood. The origin of the receptors is a woman aged 18 to 35 in good health.

This clonotype showed up many times. This chain joins TRBV12-3 or TRBV12-4 and TRBJ2-1; TRBD2 aligns across 13 bases. The CDR3 totals 15 residues. With 6 bases clipped from V and 12 bases from J, the junction kept 11 bases outside the gene matches. CDR3 in DNA: TGTGCCAGCAGACCACCGGGACTAGCGGGGAAGGGGCAGTTCTTC. This gives the protein CASRPPGLAGKGQFF.

The chain employs TRBV25-1 and TRBJ1-2, with a possible D match to TRBD1 (6 bases). CDR3 length: 17 amino acids. CDR1 is MGHDK, CDR2 SYGVNS, per germline. The V end lost 4 bases, the J end lost 1 base, and 19 bases lay between the germline ends. Written as DNA, the CDR3 is TGTGCCAGCAGTGCACTGGGCGACAGGATTAATAACTATGGCTACACCTTC. Protein sequence: CASSALGDRINNYGYTF.

The J gene is TRBJ2-3, the V gene TRBV12-3 or TRBV12-4, with a possible D match to TRBD2 (5 bases). This CDR3 is 15 amino acids long. The V and J ends lost 8 bases and 1 base respectively, with 16 bases between them. The CDR3 sequence: CASAGVWRGTDTQYF. CDR3 nucleotides: TGTGCCAGCGCAGGAGTGTGGCGGGGCACAGATACGCAGTATTTT.

This sequence joins TRBV7-2 and TRBJ1-5; D remains unclear. CDR1 and CDR2 from the germline V gene are SGHTA and FQGNSA. This CDR3 contains 15 residues. The V end was cut by 2 bases, the J end by 3 bases, with 11 bases between. This CDR3 reads CASSLFKDPNQPQHF. The CDR3 DNA sequence: TGTGCCAGCAGCTTATTCAAGGACCCCAATCAGCCCCAGCATTTT.

The rearrangement uses TRBV7-9 and TRBJ2-5, with 9 positions matching TRBD2. CDR3 length equals 15 residues. Germline values: CDR1 SEHNR, CDR2 FQNEAQ (reference sequence). Trimming cost V 2 bases and J 4 bases; bases outside gene matches: 5. This CDR3 reads CASSLLAGDRETQYF. The DNA for the CDR3 is TGTGCCAGCAGCTTATTAGCGGGAGATAGAGAGACCCAGTACTTC.

V gene TRBV2 combines with J gene TRBJ2-1; 8 bases map to TRBD1. This CDR3 region has 13 residues. The V and J ends lost 6 bases and 6 bases, in that order; junction bases with no gene match: 4. Per germline, CDR1 SNHLY and CDR2 FYNNEI. The CDR3 DNA is TGTGCCAGCAGGGTCACAGGGGGCAATGAGCAGTTCTTC. This gives the protein CASRVTGGNEQFF.

The chain carries TRBV20-1 and TRBJ2-7, with 8 nucleotides matching TRBD2. Unmatched junction bases numbered 3, after V lost 0 bases and J lost 2 bases. This CDR3 comprises 14 residues. CDR1 is DFQATT and CDR2 is SNEGSKA in the germline V gene (reference sequence). The CDR3 sequence is CSARDSGNPYEQYF. In DNA form, the CDR3 reads TGCAGTGCTAGAGATAGCGGGAACCCCTACGAGCAGTACTTC.

The chain carries TRBV7-9 and TRBJ2-7, with D possibly called TRBD1 or TRBD2 (5 bases each). The V gene lost 5 bases and the J gene lost 2 bases, with 13 bases spanning the gap. This CDR3 contains 14 residues. Germline V CDR1 and CDR2: SEHNR, FQNEAQ (reference sequence). The CDR3 is CASSPRDGAYEQYF. The CDR3 bases are TGTGCCAGCAGCCCTAGGGACGGAGCCTACGAGCAGTACTTC.

This clonotype was detected a few times. The J gene is TRBJ2-2, the V gene TRBV12-3 or TRBV12-4; 9 bases align to TRBD1. The CDR3 runs to 15 residues. V shed 3 bases, J shed 6 bases, and the junction held 5 bases outside the gene matches. The CDR3 loop is CASSFGTGSPGELFF. CDR3 DNA sequence: TGTGCCAGCAGTTTCGGGACAGGGTCCCCCGGGGAGCTGTTTTTT.

This clonotype has a handful of counts. The chain recombines TRBV24-1 with TRBJ1-2; D is perhaps TRBD1 (5 bases). The CDR3 is 15 amino acids. The germline V and J ends were trimmed by 4 bases and 3 bases, with 14 bases remaining between them. CDR1 is KGHDR, CDR2 SFDVKD, per germline. The CDR3 reads CATSDPTPGHYGYTF. The CDR3 nucleotides read TGTGCCACCAGTGACCCGACCCCGGGACACTATGGCTACACCTTC.

This chain's CDR3 is CASSLALVGPADNEQFF. CDR3 coding DNA: TGCGCCAGCAGCTTGGCTCTGGTAGGGCCAGCAGACAATGAGCAGTTCTTC. This chain uses TRBV5-1 with TRBJ2-1; unclear D gene. The CDR3 covers 17 residues. In germline, CDR1 is SGHRS, CDR2 YFSETQ. V was shortened by 0 bases and J by 5 bases, with 18 bases between the two germline ends.

This clonotype was observed a handful of times. V and J are TRBV7-2 and TRBJ1-2; D call uncertain. In germline, CDR1 is SGHTA, CDR2 FQGNSA. This CDR3 has 14 amino acids. Trimming shortened V by 4 bases and J by 4 bases, and 13 bases separated the two germline ends. CDR3 nucleotide sequence: TGTGCCAGCAGCTCACAATCGACATCCTATGGCTACACCTTC. Residues: CASSSQSTSYGYTF.